What follows are 9 T cell receptor beta chains derived from one specimen sequenced in a study of metastatic and nonmetastatic thyroid tumors (TCRdb year 2020). Library prep was done by PCR. Sequenced on an Illumina HiSeq 4000. TCRdb ran its own pipeline on the public reads, namely fastp trimming at Q25 and MiXCR clone calling, and kept in-frame beta chains. A total of roughly 98,000 clones appear in this sample, under 15% of them only once. Roughly 3.9% of the sample lies in the top ten. None of the patients had been given any treatment before thyroid surgery. Sequencing was carried out using blood. All receptors come from a female donor with papillary thyroid cancer or a benign thyroid nodule (not recorded which). Some clones in this sample may be carry-over from other donors' samples.

About this clone: One base away lies a much larger clone, so this may be a sequencing read error. The chain has TRBV5-1 and TRBJ2-1, with TRBD1 matching over 8 bases. This CDR3 has 14 residues. Germline CDR1 reads SGHRS; CDR2 reads YFSETQ. As DNA, the CDR3 is TGCGCCAGCGCGGGCAGGGGGCGCGATAATGATCAGTTCTTC. It specifies CASAGRGRDNDQFF.

This clone was seen many times. V and J are TRBV28 and TRBJ2-3; no clear D gene. V lost 3 bases, J lost 0 bases, and 4 bases lay in between. Germline values: CDR1 MDHEN, CDR2 SYDVKM. CDR3 length: 13 amino acids. The CDR3, as DNA: TGTGCCAGCAGTTTCGGGAGCACAGATACGCAGTATTTT. It encodes CASSFGSTDTQYF.

On this clone: A much larger clonotype is one base distant, so this may be a read error. The V and J genes are TRBV4-2 and TRBJ2-3; TRBD2 matches 10 bases. The V gene's germline CDR1 is LGHNA and CDR2 YNFKEQ. The CDR3 totals 19 residues. V was clipped by 4 bases and J by 2 bases; unmatched bases: 15. The CDR3 loop reads CASSRQIRSSGGHTDTQYF. CDR3 nucleotides: TGTGCCAGCAGCCGACAAATAAGGTCTAGCGGGGGACACACAGATACGCAGTATTTT.

This clone was observed many times. The chain uses TRBV11-2 and TRBJ2-7, with D perhaps TRBD1 (8 bases). In germline, CDR1 is SGHAT, CDR2 FQNNGV. The CDR3 runs 13 residues. The V end lost 6 bases, the J end lost 4 bases, and 13 bases lay between the germline ends. CDR3 loop: CASSYRGGYEQYF. DNA for the CDR3: TGTGCCAGCAGTTACAGGGGGGGATACGAGCAGTACTTC.

This clone was recorded a few times. A much larger clone lies a single base off, so this may be a read error. In the same sample, other DNA sequences code for this CDR3. CDR3: CASKGEKLFF. CDR3 DNA sequence: TGTGCCAGCAAAGGAGAAAAACTGTTCTTT. The chain employs TRBV12-3 or TRBV12-4 and TRBJ1-4; no definite D call. The CDR3 length is 10 residues.

This clone was seen repeatedly, ten times or more. A much larger clone is a single base away; this may be a read error. The conserved phenylalanine or tryptophan is not found at the CDR3 terminus, so this likely reflects a read error. The V gene is TRBV10-2, the J gene TRBJ2-7, with D perhaps TRBD1 (6 bases). The V end was cut by 5 bases, the J end by 0 bases, with 8 bases between. Germline CDR1 reads WSHSY; CDR2 reads SAAADI. There are 13 residues in the CDR3. The CDR3 spells CASSLTGSYEQYL. CDR3 in DNA: TGCGCCAGCAGTTTGACAGGCTCCTACGAGCAGTACCTC.

This clone has ten or more counts. This chain joins TRBV19 and TRBJ1-5; TRBD1 matches 7 bases. V lost 3 bases and J lost 6; bases outside the gene matches: 11. The V gene's germline CDR1 is LNHDA and CDR2 SQIVND (reference sequence). The CDR3 runs to 16 residues. CDR3: CASSIVTGVGVQPQHF. The CDR3 nucleotides read TGTGCCAGTAGTATCGTAACAGGGGTGGGGGTTCAGCCCCAGCATTTT.

Notes on this clone: Just one base apart from a much larger clone, this may be a read error. The chain links TRBV3-1 to TRBJ2-3; possibly TRBD1 or TRBD2 for D (5 bases each). This CDR3 is built from 15 residues. Germline assignment: CDR1 LGHDT and CDR2 YNNKEL (reference sequence). The CDR3 loop reads CASSQTRGHTYTQYF. The CDR3 DNA reads TGTGCCAGCAGCCAAACGAGGGGCCACACATATACGCAGTATTTT.

About this clone: A much more abundant neighbour one base away suggests this may be a read error. Distinct nucleotide sequences in the sample also encode this CDR3. The J gene is TRBJ2-3, the V gene TRBV11-1; D is undetermined. CDR3 length: 13 residues. V gave up 7 bases and J gave up 3 bases, with 11 bases separating them. The germline V gene has CDR1 SGHAT and CDR2 FQDESV (reference sequence). CDR3 DNA sequence: TGTGCCAGCAAGTTAGTAGGTACAGATACGCAGTATTTT. Translated: CASKLVGTDTQYF.